The present entry profiles one T cell receptor (beta chain) with its context. Its antigen is not known. Using its own MiXCR run on the reads, TCRdb lists one record per CDR3 protein. The sample consists of fewer than 200,000 distinct CDR3 sequences, less than 25% of them appearing once. The sample comes from a study of T cell repertoires in cytomegalovirus infection. Study at large: It can be stated that public TCR beta signatures indicated CMV infection as well as a matching HLA type. Study conclusions and caveats: It was HLA-C-restricted CMV-specific TCR beta clonotypes that dominated the response ex vivo.

Trimming took 0 bases from V and 2 from J, leaving 10 bases between them. Germline CDR1 MNHGY, CDR2 SAAAGT. This CDR3 comprises 16 residues. Sequenced here: CD8+ T cells from cultured PBMCs, sampled from culture after CMV antigen stimulation. This TCR derives from a human donor in good health (CMV status not recorded). Some clones in this sample may be carry-over from other donors' samples. The chain recombines TRBV6-8 with TRBJ1-4; D is perhaps TRBD1 (5 bases). CDR3 sequence reads: CASSYSLGETNEKLFF. The CDR3 DNA follows: TGTGCCAGCAGTTACTCTTTGGGGGAGACTAATGAAAAACTGTTTTTT.